The rows below give T cell receptor beta chains drawn from one sample of a study of OX40 agonist ivuxolimab in advanced cancers. Here immunoSEQ multiplex PCR was the method, and the copy in TCRdb shows in-frame clones only, minus some. The table has approximately 70,000 clones, less than 85% seen once. The sample here was CD4+ or CD8+ T cells sorted from blood, taken in a trial of the OX40 agonist ivuxolimab. Receptors were obtained from an adult with an advanced solid tumor such as melanoma, head and neck, liver or kidney cancer. The CDR3 runs from the conserved cysteine through the conserved F or W. Fields, in order: clone size, J gene, D gene, V gene, CDR3 protein, CDR3 DNA. D genes are given only for firm matches. The size of a clone is reported for some rows only, either as once, few or many, or as a class for expanded clones.

-,TRBJ1-2,-,TRBV28,CASSLSEEWGDGYTF,TGTGCCAGCAGTTTATCCGAGGAGTGGGGTGATGGCTACACCTTC
few,TRBJ2-7,-,TRBV21-1,CASSNGGQGDYEQYF,TGTGCCAGCAGCAACGGAGGACAGGGGGACTACGAGCAGTACTTC
-,TRBJ1-1,-,TRBV18,CASSPPPGGNTEAFF,TGTGCCAGCTCACCACCTCCCGGAGGGAACACTGAAGCTTTCTTT
once,TRBJ1-1,-,TRBV7-5,CASSPAGGAFF,TGTGCCAGCAGCCCTGCAGGGGGAGCTTTCTTT
-,TRBJ2-1,-,TRBV7-3,CASGGGPNNEQFF,TGTGCCAGTGGTGGAGGGCCAAACAATGAGCAGTTCTTC
-,TRBJ1-5,-,TRBV11-3,CASSLDGKGNQPQHF,TGTGCCAGCAGCTTAGATGGAAAAGGAAATCAGCCCCAGCATTTT
few,TRBJ1-2,TRBD1,TRBV18,CASSPLAGGDFQDGYTF,TGTGCCAGCTCACCACTGGCAGGGGGCGACTTTCAGGATGGCTACACCTTC
-,TRBJ2-1,-,TRBV18,CASSPPGGQSSYNEQFF,TGTGCCAGCTCACCACCGGGCGGACAGAGCTCCTACAATGAGCAGTTCTTC
-,TRBJ2-7,TRBD2,TRBV7-2,CASTPTAGGKDEQYF,TGTGCCAGCACCCCCACAGCGGGGGGGAAGGACGAGCAGTACTTC
few,TRBJ1-2,TRBD1,TRBV28,CASSLRDRSINYGYTF,TGTGCCAGCAGCCTCCGGGACAGGTCGATTAACTATGGCTACACCTTC
-,TRBJ2-7,-,TRBV2,CASTRDVSEQYF,TGTGCCAGCACTCGGGACGTTAGCGAGCAGTACTTC
few,TRBJ2-7,-,TRBV6-5,CASTSGFHEQYF,TGTGCCAGCACTTCAGGGTTCCACGAGCAGTACTTC
once,TRBJ2-5,-,TRBV6-6,CASSARETQYF,TGTGCCAGCAGTGCCCGAGAGACCCAGTACTTC
-,TRBJ1-4,-,TRBV27,CASSPREGEKLFF,TGTGCCAGCAGTCCTAGGGAGGGAGAAAAACTGTTTTTT
-,TRBJ2-7,TRBD2,TRBV10-1,CASSNFREGFSSYEQYF,TGCGCCAGCAGCAACTTTCGGGAGGGGTTCTCTTCCTACGAGCAGTACTTC
-,TRBJ2-3,-,TRBV15,CATSRDRLDLTDTQYF,TGTGCCACCAGCAGAGACCGACTAGACCTCACAGATACGCAGTATTTT
-,TRBJ2-2,TRBD2,TRBV2,CASAIAGGRTGELFF,TGTGCCAGCGCTATAGCGGGAGGGCGCACCGGGGAGCTGTTTTTT
-,TRBJ2-1,TRBD2,TRBV5-6,CASSGRGLPPLDTEQFF,TGTGCCAGCAGCGGTCGGGGACTACCCCCTTTGGACACTGAGCAGTTCTTC
-,TRBJ2-7,-,TRBV11-2,CASSSTSNSYEQYF,TGTGCCAGCAGCTCAACTAGTAACAGCTACGAGCAGTACTTC
-,TRBJ1-5,-,TRBV2,CASSERGGRGNQPQHF,TGTGCCAGCAGTGAAAGAGGAGGGAGAGGCAATCAGCCCCAGCATTTT
-,TRBJ1-1,-,TRBV5-1,CASSVGGDPNTEAFF,TGCGCCAGCAGCGTGGGTGGGGACCCGAACACTGAAGCTTTCTTT
-,TRBJ1-6,-,TRBV2,CASRILPGANSPLHF,TGTGCCAGCAGAATTCTGCCAGGGGCCAATTCACCCCTCCACTTT
-,TRBJ2-3,-,TRBV27,CASSLFPRTDTQYF,TGTGCCAGCAGTTTATTCCCTCGCACAGATACGCAGTATTTT
-,TRBJ1-1,TRBD1,TRBV6-5,CASSRDRNTEAFF,TGTGCCAGCAGTCGGGACAGGAACACTGAAGCTTTCTTT
-,TRBJ2-2,-,TRBV7-9,CASQQRTDTGELFF,TGTGCCAGCCAACAGCGAACGGACACCGGGGAGCTGTTTTTT
-,TRBJ1-5,TRBD1,TRBV28,CASSRRQSGQGGDQPQHF,TGTGCCAGCAGTCGACGGCAATCGGGACAGGGGGGAGATCAGCCCCAGCATTTT
-,TRBJ2-3,-,TRBV10-3,CAIRPGLRTDTQYF,TGTGCCATCAGACCGGGACTCCGCACAGATACGCAGTATTTT
few,TRBJ2-2,-,TRBV30,CAWSPNTGELFF,TGTGCCTGGAGTCCCAACACCGGGGAGCTGTTTTTT
-,TRBJ2-1,-,TRBV11-3,CASSFHLARRAPEQFF,TGTGCCAGCAGCTTTCACCTAGCGCGAAGGGCCCCTGAGCAGTTCTTC
-,TRBJ1-2,-,TRBV7-2,CASSPQGNYGYTF,TGTGCCAGCAGCCCGCAGGGGAACTATGGCTACACCTTC
-,TRBJ2-1,TRBD2,TRBV14,CASNEGLAGVGEQFF,TGTGCCAGCAACGAGGGACTAGCGGGAGTAGGTGAGCAGTTCTTC
-,TRBJ2-7,TRBD1,TRBV11-3,CASSARTGGNEQYF,TGTGCCAGCAGCGCCCGGACAGGTGGCAACGAGCAGTACTTC
-,TRBJ1-4,-,TRBV4-2,CASSQDGGGGFNEKLFF,TGTGCCAGCAGCCAAGACGGAGGGGGGGGATTTAATGAAAAACTGTTTTTT
-,TRBJ2-2,TRBD2,TRBV11-1,CASSLRTSGRNTGELFF,TGTGCCAGCAGCTTACGGACTAGCGGGAGGAACACCGGGGAGCTGTTTTTT
-,TRBJ2-7,TRBD2,TRBV6-6,CASSVGLAGGPYEQYF,TGTGCCAGCAGCGTAGGACTAGCGGGAGGGCCCTACGAGCAGTACTTC
-,TRBJ1-2,TRBD1,TRBV6-5,CASSYGQGLNYGYTF,TGTGCCAGCAGTTACGGACAGGGATTAAACTATGGCTACACCTTC
-,TRBJ2-5,-,TRBV5-1,CASSSLGGKETQYF,TGCGCCAGCAGCTCTCTAGGGGGTAAAGAGACCCAGTACTTC
-,TRBJ1-3,-,TRBV6-6,CASSRPGTSGNTIYF,TGTGCCAGCAGCCGTCCCGGGACATCAGGAAACACCATATATTTT
-,TRBJ1-1,-,TRBV19,CASSPRGRNTEAFF,TGTGCCAGTAGTCCCCGGGGGCGGAACACTGAAGCTTTCTTT
-,TRBJ2-7,TRBD1,TRBV19,CASSIPGQGYEQYF,TGTGCCAGTAGTATTCCGGGACAGGGGTACGAGCAGTACTTC
-,TRBJ2-7,TRBD1,TRBV19,CASSRQGSVYEQYF,TGTGCCAGTAGCCGACAGGGATCTGTTTACGAGCAGTACTTC